This is a list of T cell receptor beta chains from one sample in a study of blood T cell repertoires in COVID-19. Profiled with immunoSEQ multiplex PCR; TCRdb holds only in-frame clones, not every one. The sample has about 160,000 clones; about nine tenths are singletons. Material for sequencing was peripheral blood. The source is a man in his thirties or forties with COVID-19, enrolled during active disease. Each CDR3 is given with its conserved first and last residue.

CDR3 protein	V gene	J gene
CASSGQNYGYTF	TRBV2	TRBJ1-2
CASSGTGGMSSYEQYF	TRBV27	TRBJ2-7
CSVSGTGEEQFF	TRBV29-1	TRBJ2-1
CASSLLQGAKNIQYF	TRBV4-1	TRBJ2-4
CASSPGTSSSGNTIYF	TRBV9	TRBJ1-3
CATSRALYGVAKNIQYF	TRBV15	TRBJ2-4
CASSSRTGNQPQHF	TRBV7-9	TRBJ1-5
CASSLGDRVKYEQYF	TRBV7-9	TRBJ2-7
CASSLRQGGVEGYEQYF	TRBV7-6	TRBJ2-7
CASSYGTGGNQPQHF	TRBV6-5	TRBJ1-5
CASSQDLGGTYGYTF	TRBV3-1/TRBV3-2	TRBJ1-2
CASLASGKDNEQFF	TRBV2	TRBJ2-1
CAWSPYRERGYTF	TRBV30	TRBJ1-2
CASSLELRSSYEQYF	TRBV7-2	TRBJ2-7
CASTPISGTEAFF	TRBV19	TRBJ1-1
CAISDPRGPSTDTQYF	TRBV10-3	TRBJ2-3
CASSLGRDQLGETQYF	TRBV7-9	TRBJ2-5
CATSSDYRGEKLFF	TRBV15	TRBJ1-4
CASSYRSNTGELFF	TRBV7-9	TRBJ2-2
CASSPANLHQGYGYTF	TRBV19	TRBJ1-2
CASSATGYQETQYF	TRBV9	TRBJ2-5
CASSQDAWDRGPDYGYTF	TRBV14	TRBJ1-2
CASSLDQGGMNTEAFF	TRBV11-3	TRBJ1-1
CASSAQTYEQYF	TRBV2	TRBJ2-7
CASSNGVTEAFF	TRBV19	TRBJ1-1
CASSLGTGEGYTF	TRBV5-5	TRBJ1-2
CASSYGPGLDTDTQYF	TRBV6-5	TRBJ2-3
CASRWGERTGELFF	TRBV6-4	TRBJ2-2
CASSPRTGDGYTF	TRBV5-1	TRBJ1-2
CASSPQGVVEDTQYF	TRBV11-2	TRBJ2-3
CASRTPGAKETQYF	TRBV6-5	TRBJ2-5
CASSWWSQGPQETQYF	TRBV5-8	TRBJ2-5
CASSFPGRGQPQHF	TRBV6-2/TRBV6-3	TRBJ1-5
CASSDRTGSYNSPLHF	TRBV5-1	TRBJ1-6
CASSILADSTDTQYF	TRBV19	TRBJ2-3
CATSDRRQGNTGELFF	TRBV24-1	TRBJ2-2
CAISETLPGLAGGRLGSEQFF	TRBV10-3	TRBJ2-1
CASSLGQNNYGYTF	TRBV5-1	TRBJ1-2
CASRGHGNGYTF	TRBV10-1	TRBJ1-2
CASSLGLGSPLHF	TRBV4-3	TRBJ1-6
CASSLIHGQDGELFF	TRBV7-3	TRBJ2-2
CASSLGLGSGNTIYF	TRBV5-6	TRBJ1-3
CASSLARTSGGPSLGDTQYF	TRBV7-2	TRBJ2-3
CATSRVDRLNSPLHF	TRBV15	TRBJ1-6
CASSIQGSTEAFF	TRBV19	TRBJ1-1
CASSLRTGRNTGELFF	TRBV7-8	TRBJ2-2
CATSRSIRGIGYEQYF	TRBV15	TRBJ2-7
CASKARGSLGTQYF	TRBV19	TRBJ2-5
CASSQGVGGNEQFF	TRBV3-1/TRBV3-2	TRBJ2-1
CASSSGQNEKLFF	TRBV7-9	TRBJ1-4
CACRLAGGNEQFF	TRBV30	TRBJ2-1
CSVGTGPKGSFYEQYF	TRBV29-1	TRBJ2-7
CASSYSMAGGNQPQHF	TRBV6-6	TRBJ1-5
CAISDGGGYNHGYTF	TRBV10-3	TRBJ1-2
CASSLAGGNYSPLHF	TRBV7-8	TRBJ1-6
CASASGGINYGYTF	TRBV7-9	TRBJ1-2
CASSSSVVLFF	TRBV2	TRBJ2-2
CASSPGRGRIYEQYF	TRBV18	TRBJ2-7
CASSPSLAGGQDTQYF	TRBV27	TRBJ2-3